The present TCR beta chain was sequenced within a study of blood T cell repertoires in COVID-19. Study background: The samples span acute and convalescent COVID-19 from the United States, Italy and Spain.

In its sample, this clone was seen once. V was clipped by 0 bases and J by 5 bases, with 7 bases between them. This CDR3 spans 14 amino acids. Germline V CDR1 and CDR2: KGHSH, LQKENI. Per the original data handling: Nucleated cell number was recorded as an estimate derived from reference gene primer amplification. The method was immunoSEQ multiplex PCR; TCRdb's version includes in-frame clones alone and lacks a portion of them. That table is the source of V, J and clone size, and D and trimming were worked out from the DNA. The data show some 530,000 clones, 70% to 90% seen once. Sequenced material: peripheral blood. This clonotype was obtained from a human donor in a cohort sampled during active COVID-19. The rearrangement uses TRBV18 and TRBJ2-2, with D unclear. CDR3 region: CASSPPSITGELFF. CDR3 DNA sequence: TGTGCCAGCTCACCACCTTCAATTACCGGGGAGCTGTTTTTT.